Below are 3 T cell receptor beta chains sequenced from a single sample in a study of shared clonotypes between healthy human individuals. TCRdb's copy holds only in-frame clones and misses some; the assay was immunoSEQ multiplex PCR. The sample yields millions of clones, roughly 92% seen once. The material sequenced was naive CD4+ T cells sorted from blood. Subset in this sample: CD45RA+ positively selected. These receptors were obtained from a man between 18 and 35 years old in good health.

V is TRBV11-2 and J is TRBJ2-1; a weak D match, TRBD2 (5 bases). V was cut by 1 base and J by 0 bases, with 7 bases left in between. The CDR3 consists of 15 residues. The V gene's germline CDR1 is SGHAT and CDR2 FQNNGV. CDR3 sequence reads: CASSLAGNSYNEQFF. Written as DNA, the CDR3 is TGTGCCAGCAGCTTAGCCGGGAACTCCTACAATGAGCAGTTCTTC.

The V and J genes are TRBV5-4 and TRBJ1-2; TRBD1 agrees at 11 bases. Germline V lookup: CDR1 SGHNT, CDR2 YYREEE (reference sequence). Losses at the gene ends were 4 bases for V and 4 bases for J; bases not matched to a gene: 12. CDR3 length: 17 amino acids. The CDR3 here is CASSPGQGEPPSYGYTF. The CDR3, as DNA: TGTGCCAGCAGCCCGGGACAGGGGGAACCTCCCTCCTATGGCTACACCTTC.

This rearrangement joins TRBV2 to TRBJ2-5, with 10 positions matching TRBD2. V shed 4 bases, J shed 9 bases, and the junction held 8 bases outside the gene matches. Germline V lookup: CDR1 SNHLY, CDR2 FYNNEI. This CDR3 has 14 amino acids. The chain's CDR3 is CASSGTSGAISQYF. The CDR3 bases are TGTGCCAGCAGTGGGACTAGCGGCGCGATCTCCCAGTACTTC. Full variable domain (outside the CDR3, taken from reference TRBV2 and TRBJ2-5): EPEVTQTPSHQVTQMGQEVILRCVPISNHLYFYWYRQILGQKVEFLVSFYNNEISEKSEIFDDQFSVERPDGSNFTLKIRSTKLEDSAMYFCASSGTSGAISQYFGPGTRLLVL.